These 9 T cell receptor beta chains were sequenced from one sample in a study of blood T cell repertoires in COVID-19. The data were produced by immunoSEQ multiplex PCR, yet TCRdb's version contains in-frame clones alone and is incomplete. The data show around 270,000 clones, approximately 86% seen once. Sample: peripheral blood. Source of these receptors: a man aged 25-45 years with active or convalescent COVID-19.

This CDR3 reads CASSETTGALGNTIYF. The CDR3 coding sequence is TGTGCCAGCAGCGAGACGACAGGGGCCCTTGGAAACACCATATATTTT. The genes are TRBV9 and TRBJ1-3, with 8 bases lining up with TRBD1. The CDR3 consists of 16 residues. Trimming removed 3 bases from V and 3 bases from J; junction bases left unmatched: 8. Germline assignment: CDR1 SGDLS and CDR2 YYNGEE.

V usage is TRBV19 and J usage is TRBJ1-2; D may be TRBD1 (6 bases). The CDR3 loop spans 17 amino acids. Germline V gene data show CDR1 as LNHDA and CDR2 as SQIVND (reference sequence). Between the trimmed V and J ends, which lost 1 base and 3 bases, there was a span of 18 bases. This chain's CDR3 is CASSIASLSDRHYGYTF. The CDR3 DNA reads TGTGCCAGTAGTATAGCCTCCTTGTCCGACAGGCACTATGGCTACACCTTC.

The chain joins TRBV2 to TRBJ2-1; 9 nucleotides align to TRBD2. The CDR3 has 16 residues. With 5 bases clipped from V and 9 bases from J, the junction kept 14 bases outside the gene matches. Germline V gene data show CDR1 as SNHLY and CDR2 as FYNNEI. As DNA, the CDR3 is TGTGCCAGCAGTCATAGTACCGGGACTAGCAATAGTGAGCAGTTCTTC. Its protein product is CASSHSTGTSNSEQFF.

This clone was seen a few times. This sequence joins TRBV30 and TRBJ1-3, with D uncertain. Trimming left V 3 bases short and J 3 bases short, with 24 bases between. In germline, CDR1 is GTSNPN, CDR2 SVGIG (reference sequence). This CDR3 region has 18 residues. The CDR3 loop is CAWSETGRGIRVGNTIYF. The DNA for the CDR3 is TGTGCCTGGAGCGAAACCGGCCGGGGAATAAGGGTTGGAAACACCATATATTTT. The variable domain in full, with the rest retrieved from reference TRBV30 and TRBJ1-3, is SQTIHQWPATLVQPVGSPLSLECTVEGTSNPNLYWYRQAAGRGLQLLFYSVGIGQISSEVPQNLSASRPQDRQFILSSKKLLLSDSGFYLCAWSETGRGIRVGNTIYFGEGSWLTVV.

V and J are TRBV20-1 and TRBJ1-2, with D possibly being TRBD1 (5 bases). Germline loops: CDR1 DFQATT, CDR2 SNEGSKA (reference sequence). V dropped 6 bases and J dropped 8 bases, with 13 bases sitting between them. The CDR3 consists of 11 residues. In nucleotides, the CDR3 is TGCAGTGCCCCGTGGCAGGGAGGCTACACCTTC. The encoded protein is CSAPWQGGYTF.

Only one count was recorded for this clone. The chain couples TRBV18 to TRBJ2-1; 7 bases map to TRBD1. CDR3 length: 16 residues. Germline V gene data show CDR1 as KGHSH and CDR2 as LQKENI. J gave up 5 bases and V 0 bases, and 7 bases lay outside the gene matches. CDR3 nucleotides: TGTGCCAGCTCACCACCGGCGACAGGGAACGACAATGAGCAGTTCTTC. It codes for CASSPPATGNDNEQFF. The complete variable domain, with remaining parts taken from reference TRBV18 and TRBJ2-1, reads NAGVMQNPRHLVRRRGQEARLRCSPMKGHSHVYWYRQLPEEGLKFMVYLQKENIIDESGMPKERFSAEFPKEGPSILRIQQVVRGDSAAYFCASSPPATGNDNEQFFGPGTRLTVL.

J is TRBJ1-4 and V is TRBV9; the match to TRBD1 covers 9 bases. Unmatched junction bases numbered 14, after V lost 3 bases and J lost 5 bases. Germline V CDR1 and CDR2: SGDLS, YYNGEE. This CDR3 comprises 18 residues. The chain's CDR3 is CASSAGQGRAASNEKLFF. The CDR3 bases are TGTGCCAGCAGCGCTGGACAGGGGAGGGCCGCCTCAAATGAAAAACTGTTTTTT.

CDR3 nucleotide sequence: TGTGCCAGCAGCTCACCGCCGGAGGTGCATGGCTACACCTTC. It yields the protein CASSSPPEVHGYTF. The chain uses TRBV5-5 and TRBJ1-2; D call uncertain. CDR3 length: 14 residues. The germline V and J ends were trimmed by 3 bases and 6 bases, with 15 bases remaining between them. Germline V gene data show CDR1 as SGHKS and CDR2 as YYEKEE (reference sequence).

This clone was picked up one time. The V call is TRBV10-2, the J call TRBJ1-5, with 8 bases aligning to TRBD1. Germline-derived CDR1 and CDR2 are WSHSY and SAAADI. V shed 6 bases, J shed 3 bases, and the junction held 10 bases outside the gene matches. This CDR3 contains 16 residues. CDR3 in DNA: TGCGCCAGCAGAGAAGACGGACAGGGTGACAATCAGCCCCAGCATTTT. Its translation is CASREDGQGDNQPQHF.